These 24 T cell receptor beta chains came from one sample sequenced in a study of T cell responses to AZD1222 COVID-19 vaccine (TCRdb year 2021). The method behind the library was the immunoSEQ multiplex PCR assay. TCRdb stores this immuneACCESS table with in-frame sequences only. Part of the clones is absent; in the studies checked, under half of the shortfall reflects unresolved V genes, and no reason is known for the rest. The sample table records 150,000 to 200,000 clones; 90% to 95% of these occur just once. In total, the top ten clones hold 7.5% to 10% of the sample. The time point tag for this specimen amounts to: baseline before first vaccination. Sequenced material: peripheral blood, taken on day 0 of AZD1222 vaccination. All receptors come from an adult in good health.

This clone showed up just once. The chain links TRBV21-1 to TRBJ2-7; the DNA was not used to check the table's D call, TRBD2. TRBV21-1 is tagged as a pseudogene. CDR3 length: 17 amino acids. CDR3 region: CASSKEGTSGSIYEQYF. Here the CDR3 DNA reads TGTGCCAGCAGCAAAGAAGGGACTAGCGGGAGTATTTACGAGCAGTACTTC.

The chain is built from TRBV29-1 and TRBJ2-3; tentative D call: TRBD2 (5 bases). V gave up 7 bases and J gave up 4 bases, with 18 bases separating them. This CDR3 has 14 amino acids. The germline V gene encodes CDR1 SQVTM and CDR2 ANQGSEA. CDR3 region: CSADIGSGADTQYF. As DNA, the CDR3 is TGCAGCGCTGATATAGGGAGTGGAGCAGATACGCAGTATTTT.

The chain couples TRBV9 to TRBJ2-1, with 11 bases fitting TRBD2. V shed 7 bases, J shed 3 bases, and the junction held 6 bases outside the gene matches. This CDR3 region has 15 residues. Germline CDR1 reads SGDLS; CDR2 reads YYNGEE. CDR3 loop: CASGGGTSGYNEQFF. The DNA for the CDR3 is TGTGCCAGCGGCGGCGGGACTAGCGGCTACAATGAGCAGTTCTTC. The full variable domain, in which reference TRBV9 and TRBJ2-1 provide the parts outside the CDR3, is DSGVTQTPKHLITATGQRVTLRCSPRSGDLSVYWYQQSLDQGLQFLIQYYNGEERAKGNILERFSAQQFPDLHSELNLSSLELGDSALYFCASGGGTSGYNEQFFGPGTRLTVL.

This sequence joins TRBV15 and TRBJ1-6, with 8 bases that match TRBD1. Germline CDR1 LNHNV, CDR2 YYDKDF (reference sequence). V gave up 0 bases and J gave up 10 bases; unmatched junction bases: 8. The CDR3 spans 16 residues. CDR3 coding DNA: TGTGCCACCAGCAGAGATCCAGGACAGGGCCGATCACCCCTCCACTTT. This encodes CATSRDPGQGRSPLHF.

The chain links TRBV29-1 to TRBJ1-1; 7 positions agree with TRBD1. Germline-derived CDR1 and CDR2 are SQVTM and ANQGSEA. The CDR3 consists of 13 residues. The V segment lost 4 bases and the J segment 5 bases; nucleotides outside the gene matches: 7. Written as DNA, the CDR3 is TGCAGCGTTGGTGACAGGGCGGGTACTGAAGCTTTCTTT. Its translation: CSVGDRAGTEAFF.

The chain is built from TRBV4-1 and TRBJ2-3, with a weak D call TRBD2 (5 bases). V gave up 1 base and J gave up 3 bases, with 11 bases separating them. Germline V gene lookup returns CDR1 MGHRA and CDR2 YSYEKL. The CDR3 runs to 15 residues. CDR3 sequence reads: CASSQGAGGTDTQYF. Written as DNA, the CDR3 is TGCGCCAGCAGCCAAGGGGCAGGAGGTACAGATACGCAGTATTTT.

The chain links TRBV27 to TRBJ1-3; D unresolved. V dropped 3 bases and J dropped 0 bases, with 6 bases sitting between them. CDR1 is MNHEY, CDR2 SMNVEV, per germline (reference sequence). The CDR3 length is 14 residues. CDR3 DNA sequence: TGTGCCAGCAGTTTCCGATCCTCTGGAAACACCATATATTTT. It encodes CASSFRSSGNTIYF.

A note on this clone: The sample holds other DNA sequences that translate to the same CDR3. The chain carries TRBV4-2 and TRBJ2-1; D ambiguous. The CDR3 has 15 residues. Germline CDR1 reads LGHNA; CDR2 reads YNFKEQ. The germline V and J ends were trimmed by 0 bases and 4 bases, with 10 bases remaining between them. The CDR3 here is CASSQDKGSYNEQFF. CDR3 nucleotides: TGTGCCAGCAGCCAAGATAAGGGCAGTTACAATGAGCAGTTCTTC.

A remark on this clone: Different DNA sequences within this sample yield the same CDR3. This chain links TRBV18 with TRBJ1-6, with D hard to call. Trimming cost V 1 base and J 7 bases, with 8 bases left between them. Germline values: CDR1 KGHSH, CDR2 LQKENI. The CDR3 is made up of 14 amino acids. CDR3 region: CASSPLGWNSPLHF. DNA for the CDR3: TGTGCCAGCTCACCACTAGGGTGGAATTCACCCCTCCACTTT. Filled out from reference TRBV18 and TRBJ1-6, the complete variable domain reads NAGVMQNPRHLVRRRGQEARLRCSPMKGHSHVYWYRQLPEEGLKFMVYLQKENIIDESGMPKERFSAEFPKEGPSILRIQQVVRGDSAAYFCASSPLGWNSPLHFGNGTRLTVT.

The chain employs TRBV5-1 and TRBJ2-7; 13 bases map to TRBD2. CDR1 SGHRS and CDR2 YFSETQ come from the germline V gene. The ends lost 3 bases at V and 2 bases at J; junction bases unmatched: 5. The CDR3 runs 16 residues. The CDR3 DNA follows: TGCGCCAGCAGCTCGGGACTAGCGGGAACCGCCTACGAGCAGTACTTC. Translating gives CASSSGLAGTAYEQYF.

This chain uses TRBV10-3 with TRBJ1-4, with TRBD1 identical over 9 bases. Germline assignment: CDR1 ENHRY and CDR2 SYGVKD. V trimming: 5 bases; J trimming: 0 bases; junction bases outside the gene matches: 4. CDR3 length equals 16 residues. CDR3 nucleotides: TGTGCCATCAGTAAGGACAGGGGCGCAACTAATGAAAAACTGTTTTTT. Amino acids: CAISKDRGATNEKLFF.

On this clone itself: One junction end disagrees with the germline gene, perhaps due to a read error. The CDR3 coding sequence is TGTGCTAGCAGCACGGGACAGGGAGACACCGGGGAGCTGTTTTTT. Encoded protein: CASSTGQGDTGELFF. This sequence joins TRBV7-7 and TRBJ2-2, with 9 bases fitting TRBD1. Germline V lookup: CDR1 SSHAT, CDR2 FNYEAQ (reference sequence). The CDR3 has 15 amino acids.

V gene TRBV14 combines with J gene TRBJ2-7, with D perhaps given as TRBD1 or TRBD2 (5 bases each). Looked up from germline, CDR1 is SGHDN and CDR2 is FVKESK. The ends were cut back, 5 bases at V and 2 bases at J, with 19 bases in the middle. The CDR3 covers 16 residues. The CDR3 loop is CASSTKTPKGPYEQYF. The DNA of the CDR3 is TGTGCCAGCAGCACTAAGACCCCAAAGGGACCCTACGAGCAGTACTTC.

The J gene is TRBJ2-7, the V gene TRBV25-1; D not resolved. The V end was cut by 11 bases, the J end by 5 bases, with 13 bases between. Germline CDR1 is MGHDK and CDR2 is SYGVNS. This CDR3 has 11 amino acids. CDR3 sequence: CAARVGNEQYF. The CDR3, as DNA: TGTGCCGCCCGGGTAGGAAACGAGCAGTACTTC.

CDR3 region: CASSSPRTGGQETQYF. The DNA of the CDR3 is TGCGCCAGCAGCTCACCCCGGACAGGGGGACAAGAGACCCAGTACTTC. The chain combines TRBV5-1 with TRBJ2-5, with 10 nucleotides matching TRBD1. The J segment lost 2 bases and the V segment lost 3 bases, leaving 7 bases of the junction unmatched. Per the germline V gene, CDR1 is SGHRS and CDR2 is YFSETQ. The CDR3 spans 16 residues.

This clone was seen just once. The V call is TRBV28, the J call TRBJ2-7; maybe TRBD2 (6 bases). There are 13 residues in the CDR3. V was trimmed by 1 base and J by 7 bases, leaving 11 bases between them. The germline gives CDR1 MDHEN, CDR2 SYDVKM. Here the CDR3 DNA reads TGTGCCAGCAGTTTATTGCGGGCGGGGGAGCAGTACTTC. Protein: CASSLLRAGEQYF.

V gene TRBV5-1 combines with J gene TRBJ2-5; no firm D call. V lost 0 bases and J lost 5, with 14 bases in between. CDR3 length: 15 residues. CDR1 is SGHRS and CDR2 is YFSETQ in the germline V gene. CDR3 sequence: CASSLEGFSVETQYF. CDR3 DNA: TGCGCCAGCAGCTTGGAAGGGTTCAGTGTGGAGACCCAGTACTTC.

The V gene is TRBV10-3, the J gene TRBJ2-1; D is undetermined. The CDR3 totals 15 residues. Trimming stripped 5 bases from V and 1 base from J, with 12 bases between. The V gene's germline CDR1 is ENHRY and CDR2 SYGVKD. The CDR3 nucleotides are TGTGCCATCAGTTTCCCTATGGGATCCTACAATGAGCAGTTCTTC. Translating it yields CAISFPMGSYNEQFF.

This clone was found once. The DNA of the CDR3 is TGTGCCAGCAGTTTATCCGGGACAGGGGCTGGCTACACCTTC. Translation gives CASSLSGTGAGYTF. V gene TRBV27 combines with J gene TRBJ1-2; 10 nucleotides align to TRBD1. Germline CDR1 reads MNHEY; CDR2 reads SMNVEV (reference sequence). The V gene end was trimmed by 0 bases and the J gene end by 7 bases; junction bases not matched to a gene: 2. The CDR3 has 14 residues.

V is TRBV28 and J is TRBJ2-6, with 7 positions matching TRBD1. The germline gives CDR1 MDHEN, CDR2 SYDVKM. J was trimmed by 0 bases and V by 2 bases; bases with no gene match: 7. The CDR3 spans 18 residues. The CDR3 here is CASSLVDRALSGANVLTF. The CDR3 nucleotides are TGTGCCAGCAGTTTAGTTGACAGGGCCCTCTCTGGGGCCAACGTCCTGACTTTC.

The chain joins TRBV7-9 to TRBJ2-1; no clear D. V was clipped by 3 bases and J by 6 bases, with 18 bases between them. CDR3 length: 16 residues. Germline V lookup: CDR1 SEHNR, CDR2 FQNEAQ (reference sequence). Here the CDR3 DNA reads TGTGCCAGCAGCTTCCCGCCCGGACGCCCGATCAATGAGCAGTTCTTC. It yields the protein CASSFPPGRPINEQFF.

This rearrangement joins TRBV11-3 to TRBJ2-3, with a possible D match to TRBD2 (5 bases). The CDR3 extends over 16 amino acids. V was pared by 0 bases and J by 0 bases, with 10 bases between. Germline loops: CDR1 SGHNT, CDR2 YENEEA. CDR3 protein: CASSLDSSSSTDTQYF. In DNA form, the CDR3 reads TGTGCCAGCAGCTTAGATTCTAGCTCTAGCACAGATACGCAGTATTTT.

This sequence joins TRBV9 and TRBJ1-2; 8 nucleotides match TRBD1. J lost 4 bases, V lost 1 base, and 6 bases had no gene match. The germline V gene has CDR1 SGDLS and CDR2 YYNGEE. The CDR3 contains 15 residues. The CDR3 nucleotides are TGTGCCAGCAGCGTAACCCAGACAGGGGCCTATGGCTACACCTTC. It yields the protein CASSVTQTGAYGYTF.

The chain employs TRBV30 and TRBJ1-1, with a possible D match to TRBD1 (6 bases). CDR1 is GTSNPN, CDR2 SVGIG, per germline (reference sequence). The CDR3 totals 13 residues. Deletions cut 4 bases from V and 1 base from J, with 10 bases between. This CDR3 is CAWTGQPNTEAFF. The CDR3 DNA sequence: TGTGCCTGGACAGGACAGCCGAACACTGAAGCTTTCTTT.